These 11 T cell receptor beta chains came from one sample sequenced in a study of Ad26.COV2.S vaccination and SARS-CoV-2 variants (TCRdb year 2021). The library relied on the immunoSEQ multiplex PCR assay. TCRdb mirrors the immuneACCESS table, restricted to in-frame sequences. Some clones are absent from its copies; in checked studies, under half trace to an unresolved V gene, and the reason for the others is unknown. Present in this sample are some 180,000 clones, roughly 89% of which were seen just once. Approximately 6% of the sample rests with the top ten. The sample's time point label, in plain terms: individuals recovered from natural SARS-CoV-2 infection. The sample consisted of peripheral blood, taken after recovery from COVID-19. The receptors here all came from a human donor who had recovered from COVID-19.

The V gene is TRBV20-1, the J gene TRBJ2-7; D is unresolved. Germline values: CDR1 DFQATT, CDR2 SNEGSKA (reference sequence). V lost 7 bases, J lost 0 bases, and 7 bases lay in between. This CDR3 is built from 11 residues. CDR3 region: CSGLSSYEQYF. In DNA form, the CDR3 reads TGCAGTGGACTGAGCTCCTACGAGCAGTACTTC.

This clone turned up a few times. Here the CDR3 reads CASSYEAGETQYF. CDR3 coding DNA: TGTGCCAGCAGTTACGAAGCGGGAGAGACCCAGTACTTC. The gene calls are TRBV6-5 and TRBJ2-5; possibly TRBD2 for D (6 bases). V gave up 2 bases and J gave up 4 bases, with 8 bases separating them. From germline, CDR1 is MNHEY and CDR2 SVGAGI. This CDR3 has 13 residues.

The chain joins TRBV7-9 to TRBJ2-2; 10 bases are a match to TRBD1. Germline V CDR1 and CDR2: SEHNR, FQNEAQ (reference sequence). This CDR3 spans 14 amino acids. Trimming at V came to 10 bases and at J to 7 bases, leaving 9 bases not matched to a gene. This CDR3 is CATQTGGAIGELFF. The DNA of the CDR3 is TGTGCCACACAGACAGGGGGCGCAATCGGGGAGCTGTTTTTT.

Only one count was recorded for this clone. The chain carries TRBV5-4 and TRBJ1-3; the D gene is possibly TRBD1 (5 bases). The V gene lost 3 bases and the J gene lost 0 bases, with 10 bases spanning the gap. The CDR3 loop spans 15 amino acids. The V gene's germline CDR1 is SGHNT and CDR2 YYREEE (reference sequence). CDR3 residues: CASSYRTDSGNTIYF. The CDR3 region has the DNA TGTGCCAGCAGCTACAGGACCGACTCTGGAAACACCATATATTTT.

The CDR3 DNA follows: TGCAGCGTACCCCACGAGGACACCGGGGAGCTGTTTTTT. It is translated as CSVPHEDTGELFF. J is TRBJ2-2 and V is TRBV29-1, with D uncertain. The CDR3 totals 13 residues. Between the trimmed V and J ends, which lost 6 bases and 3 bases, there was a span of 11 bases. CDR1 is SQVTM and CDR2 is ANQGSEA in the germline V gene.

The V call is TRBV11-2, the J call TRBJ2-3; TRBD2 agrees at 7 bases. The V and J ends lost 5 bases and 6 bases, in that order; junction bases with no gene match: 14. Per germline, CDR1 SGHAT and CDR2 FQNNGV. The CDR3 sequence is 16 residues long. The CDR3 region is CASSPVGGRKVDTQYF. CDR3 DNA sequence: TGTGCCAGCAGCCCAGTGGGGGGGAGGAAAGTGGATACGCAGTATTTT. Supplemented by reference TRBV11-2 and TRBJ2-3, the full variable domain reads EAGVAQSPRYKIIEKRQSVAFWCNPISGHATLYWYQQILGQGPKLLIQFQNNGVVDDSQLPKDRFSAERLKGVDSTLKIQPAKLEDSAVYLCASSPVGGRKVDTQYFGPGTRLTVL.

J is TRBJ1-1 and V is TRBV19; the D gene is possibly TRBD1 (5 bases). V lost 1 base and J 0 bases, leaving 6 bases between the germline ends. The germline V gene encodes CDR1 LNHDA and CDR2 SQIVND (reference sequence). The CDR3 loop spans 14 amino acids. The CDR3 spells CASSIVGVNTEAFF. The DNA of the CDR3 is TGTGCCAGTAGTATAGTGGGGGTGAACACTGAAGCTTTCTTT.

The chain has TRBV12-5 and TRBJ2-1, with D perhaps matching TRBD1 or TRBD2 (5 bases each). V dropped 0 bases and J dropped 0 bases, with 9 bases sitting between them. The CDR3 covers 16 residues. The germline gives CDR1 LGHNT, CDR2 FRNRAP. CDR3 protein: CASGLVLGGSYNEQFF. CDR3 in DNA: TGTGCTAGTGGTTTGGTACTTGGGGGCTCCTACAATGAGCAGTTCTTC.

The CDR3 DNA reads as TGCGCCAGCAGCCAAGAAGAGGGAGGGCCGTTGGAGCAGTACTTC. It is translated as CASSQEEGGPLEQYF. This rearrangement joins TRBV4-1 to TRBJ2-7; 7 positions match TRBD2. J lost 7 bases, V lost 0 bases, and 9 bases had no gene match. CDR1 is MGHRA and CDR2 is YSYEKL in the germline V gene. The CDR3 runs to 15 residues.

The V and J genes are TRBV7-6 and TRBJ1-1, with D hard to call. The CDR3 extends over 16 amino acids. Germline values: CDR1 SGHVS, CDR2 FNYEAQ. The germline V and J ends were trimmed by 5 bases and 5 bases, with 21 bases remaining between them. In DNA form, the CDR3 reads TGTGCCAGCAGCCCCACCCCCCATCCCCTGACGACTGAAGCTTTCTTT. It specifies CASSPTPHPLTTEAFF.

The chain has TRBV5-4 and TRBJ2-2; D gene uncertain. This CDR3 has 13 amino acids. In germline, CDR1 is SGHNT, CDR2 YYREEE (reference sequence). The V end lost 2 bases, the J end lost 7 bases, and 9 bases lay between the germline ends. As DNA, the CDR3 is TGTGCCAGCAGCTTCGCCGTAGTCGGGGAGCTGTTTTTT. Its protein product is CASSFAVVGELFF.